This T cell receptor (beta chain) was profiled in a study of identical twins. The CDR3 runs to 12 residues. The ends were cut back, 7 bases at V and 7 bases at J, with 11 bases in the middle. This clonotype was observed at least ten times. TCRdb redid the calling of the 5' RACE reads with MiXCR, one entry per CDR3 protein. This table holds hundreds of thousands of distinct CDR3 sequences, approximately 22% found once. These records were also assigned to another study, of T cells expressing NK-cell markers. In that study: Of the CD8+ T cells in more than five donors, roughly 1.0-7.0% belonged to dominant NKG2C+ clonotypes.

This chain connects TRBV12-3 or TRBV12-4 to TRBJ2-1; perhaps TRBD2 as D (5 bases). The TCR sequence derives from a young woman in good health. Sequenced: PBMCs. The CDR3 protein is CASILAQNEQFF. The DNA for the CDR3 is TGTGCCAGCATCCTAGCACAAAATGAGCAGTTCTTC.